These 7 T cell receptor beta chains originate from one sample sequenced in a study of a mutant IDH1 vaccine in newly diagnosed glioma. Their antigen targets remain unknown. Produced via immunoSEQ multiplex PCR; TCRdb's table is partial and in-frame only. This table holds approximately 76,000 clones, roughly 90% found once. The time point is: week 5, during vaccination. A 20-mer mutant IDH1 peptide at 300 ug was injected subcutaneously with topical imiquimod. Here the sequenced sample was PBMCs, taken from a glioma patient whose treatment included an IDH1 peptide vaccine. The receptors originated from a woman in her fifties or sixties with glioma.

The CDR3, as DNA: TGTGCCAGCTCACCGTTGAGTCAGCGGCACATAGGCCACAATGAGCAGTTCTTC. Its protein product is CASSPLSQRHIGHNEQFF. The gene calls are TRBV18 and TRBJ2-1; possibly TRBD2 for D (5 bases). The germline V and J ends were trimmed by 3 bases and 5 bases, with 23 bases remaining between them. Germline V gene data show CDR1 as KGHSH and CDR2 as LQKENI. This CDR3 is built from 18 residues.

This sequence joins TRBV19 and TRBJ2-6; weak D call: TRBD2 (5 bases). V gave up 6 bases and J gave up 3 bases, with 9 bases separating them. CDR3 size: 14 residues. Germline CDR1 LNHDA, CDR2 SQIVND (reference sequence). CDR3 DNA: TGTGCCAGTAGCATGGACTTTGGGGCCAACGTCCTGACTTTC. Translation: CASSMDFGANVLTF.

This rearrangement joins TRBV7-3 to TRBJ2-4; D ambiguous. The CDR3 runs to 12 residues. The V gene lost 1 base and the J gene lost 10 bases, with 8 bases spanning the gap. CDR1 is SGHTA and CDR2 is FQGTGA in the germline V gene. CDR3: CASSLNSGIQYF. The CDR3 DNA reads TGTGCCAGCAGCTTAAATTCCGGGATTCAGTACTTC.

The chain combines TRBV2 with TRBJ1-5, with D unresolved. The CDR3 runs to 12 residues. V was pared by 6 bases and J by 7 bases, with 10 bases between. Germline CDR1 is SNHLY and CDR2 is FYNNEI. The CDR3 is CASRGLGQPQHF. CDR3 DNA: TGTGCCAGCAGGGGCCTAGGGCAGCCCCAGCATTTT.

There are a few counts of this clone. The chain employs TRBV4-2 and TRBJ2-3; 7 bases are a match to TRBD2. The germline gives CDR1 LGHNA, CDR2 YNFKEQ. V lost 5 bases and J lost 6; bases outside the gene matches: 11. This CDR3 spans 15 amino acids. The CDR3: CASSLMGGVVDTQYF. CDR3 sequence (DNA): TGTGCCAGCAGCTTAATGGGGGGGGTGGTTGATACGCAGTATTTT.

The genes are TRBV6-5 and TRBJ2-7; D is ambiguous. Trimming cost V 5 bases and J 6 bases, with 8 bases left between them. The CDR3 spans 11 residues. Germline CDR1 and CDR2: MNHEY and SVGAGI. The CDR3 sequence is CASSLGGEQYF. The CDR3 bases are TGTGCCAGCAGTCTGGGCGGCGAGCAGTACTTC.

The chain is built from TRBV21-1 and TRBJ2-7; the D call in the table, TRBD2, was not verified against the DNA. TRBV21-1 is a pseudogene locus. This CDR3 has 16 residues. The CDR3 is CASSPRASGRSYEQYF. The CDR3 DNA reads TGTGCCAGCAGCCCGAGAGCTAGCGGGAGGTCCTACGAGCAGTACTTC.